The 8 T cell receptor beta chains given below trace back to one sample, sequenced in a study of beta chain features in type 1 diabetes (dated by TCRdb to the late 2010s). The antigens these receptors bind are not known. Overall results and qualifications from the work: A moderate but significant shortening of TCRB CDR3 length was observed in type 1 diabetes patients in all four CD4+ subsets.

The library was produced with the immunoSEQ multiplex PCR assay. All of the isolated RNA was reverse transcribed with the High Capacity cDNA Reverse Transcription Kit, so expressed TCRB transcripts were sequenced. TCRdb mirrors the immuneACCESS table, restricted to in-frame sequences. Some clones are absent from its copies; in checked studies, under half trace to an unresolved V gene, and the reason for the others is unknown. For this sample there are some 280,000 clones; 14% appear just once. Under 0.02% of the sample is in the top ten clones. The sequenced material came from naive CD4+ T cells from blood. The cell subset or site label on this specimen signifies: true naive CD4+ T cells. The receptors were gathered from a young man with type 1 diabetes.

As regards this clone: The same CDR3 also results from other DNA sequences found in this sample. This sequence joins TRBV2 and TRBJ1-1; TRBD1 matches at 8 bases. CDR1 is SNHLY, CDR2 FYNNEI, per germline. This CDR3 region has 14 residues. Trimming cost V 6 bases and J 2 bases; bases outside gene matches: 5. The CDR3: CASSLTGGNTEAFF. The CDR3 region has the DNA TGTGCCAGCAGCCTCACAGGGGGTAACACTGAAGCTTTCTTT.

This clone was recorded a few times. V and J are TRBV7-2 and TRBJ2-7; weak D call: TRBD1 (6 bases). CDR1 is SGHTA, CDR2 FQGNSA, per germline. The CDR3 totals 15 residues. With 4 bases removed from V and 3 bases from J, the gap between germline ends came to 16 bases. DNA of the CDR3: TGTGCCAGCAGCTCGGTGACAGGAGTGGGCTACGAGCAGTACTTC. Encoded protein: CASSSVTGVGYEQYF.

This clone was picked up a small number of times. This chain connects TRBV29-1 to TRBJ1-1, with D possibly TRBD1 on 5 matching bases. This CDR3 contains 12 residues. The germline V gene encodes CDR1 SQVTM and CDR2 ANQGSEA. Trimming removed 4 bases from V and 3 bases from J, with 9 bases in between. The CDR3 DNA follows: TGCAGCGTTGGACAGATTCACACTGAAGCTTTCTTT. It encodes CSVGQIHTEAFF.

This clone has a handful of counts. The V call is TRBV25-1, the J call TRBJ2-5; D gene uncertain. Trimming stripped 3 bases from V and 1 base from J, with 9 bases between. The CDR3 covers 14 residues. Germline V gene data show CDR1 as MGHDK and CDR2 as SYGVNS. The CDR3, as DNA: TGTGCCAGCAGTGATTCGAACAGCCAAGAGACCCAGTACTTC. Translated, it gives CASSDSNSQETQYF. Based on the CDR3 plus reference TRBV25-1 and TRBJ2-5, the full variable domain is EADIYQTPRYLVIGTGKKITLECSQTMGHDKMYWYQQDPGMELHLIHYSYGVNSTEKGDLSSESTVSRIRTEHFPLTLESARPSHTSQYLCASSDSNSQETQYFGPGTRLLVL.

This rearrangement joins TRBV29-1 to TRBJ2-3; no clear D gene. The CDR3 is 13 residues long. V lost 8 bases and J 0 bases, leaving 12 bases between the germline ends. Looked up from germline, CDR1 is SQVTM and CDR2 is ANQGSEA. The CDR3 is CSFSTGSTDTQYF. Written as DNA, the CDR3 is TGCAGCTTCTCGACGGGTAGCACAGATACGCAGTATTTT.

Of note for this clone: The same CDR3 can be traced to other DNA sequences in this sample. CDR3 sequence (DNA): TGTGCCAGCAGTTCCCCCGGGACTGGTAACGAGCAGTACTTC. Its protein product is CASSSPGTGNEQYF. The chain links TRBV28 to TRBJ2-7, with a tentative D call TRBD2 (6 bases). The germline V and J ends were trimmed by 4 bases and 5 bases, with 15 bases remaining between them. The CDR3 is 14 residues long. Germline lookup yields CDR1 MDHEN and CDR2 SYDVKM.

The gene calls are TRBV28 and TRBJ1-2, with D uncertain. Germline V gives CDR1 MDHEN, CDR2 SYDVKM. The CDR3 contains 12 residues. Trimming left V 3 bases short and J 7 bases short, with 9 bases between. CDR3 sequence reads: CASSFRVSGYTF. The CDR3 nucleotides are TGTGCCAGCAGTTTCCGGGTTTCTGGCTACACCTTC.

This clone was observed a handful of times. The CDR3 spells CASSLRGDGGYNEQFF. The CDR3 DNA is TGTGCCAGCAGCTTACGAGGGGACGGGGGCTACAATGAGCAGTTCTTC. The chain carries TRBV28 and TRBJ2-1; possibly TRBD2 for D (6 bases). The CDR3 consists of 16 residues. Per the germline V gene, CDR1 is MDHEN and CDR2 is SYDVKM. V dropped 6 bases and J dropped 3 bases, with 18 bases sitting between them.